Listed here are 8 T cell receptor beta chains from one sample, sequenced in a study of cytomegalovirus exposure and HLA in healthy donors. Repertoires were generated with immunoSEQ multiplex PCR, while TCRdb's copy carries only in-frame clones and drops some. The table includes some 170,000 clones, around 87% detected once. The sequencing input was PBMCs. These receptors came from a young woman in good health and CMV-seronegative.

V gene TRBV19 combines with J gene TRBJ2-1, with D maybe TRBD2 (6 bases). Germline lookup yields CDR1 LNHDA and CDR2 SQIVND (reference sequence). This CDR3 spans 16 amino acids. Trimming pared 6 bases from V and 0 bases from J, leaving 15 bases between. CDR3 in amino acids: CASSSYGRSSYNEQFF. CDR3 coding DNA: TGTGCCAGTAGCTCATATGGGAGGAGCTCCTACAATGAGCAGTTCTTC.

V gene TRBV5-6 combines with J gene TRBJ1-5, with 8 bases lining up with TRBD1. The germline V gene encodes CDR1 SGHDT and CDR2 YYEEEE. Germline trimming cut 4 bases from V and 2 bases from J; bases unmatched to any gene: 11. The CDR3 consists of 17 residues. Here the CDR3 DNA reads TGTGCCAGCAGCCACCGCTACAGGGGGGGAGGCAATCAGCCCCAGCATTTT. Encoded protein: CASSHRYRGGGNQPQHF.

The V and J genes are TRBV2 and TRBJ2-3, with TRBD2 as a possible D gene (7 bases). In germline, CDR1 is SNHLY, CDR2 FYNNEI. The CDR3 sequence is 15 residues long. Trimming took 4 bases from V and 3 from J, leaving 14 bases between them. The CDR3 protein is CASSVGGGQTDTQYF. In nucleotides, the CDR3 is TGTGCCAGCAGTGTTGGGGGGGGCCAAACAGATACGCAGTATTTT.

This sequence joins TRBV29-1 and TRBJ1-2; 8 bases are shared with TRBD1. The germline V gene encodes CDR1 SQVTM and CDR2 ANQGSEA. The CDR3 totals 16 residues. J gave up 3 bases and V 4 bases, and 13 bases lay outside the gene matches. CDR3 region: CSVVHSKGTGYYGYTF. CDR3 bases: TGCAGCGTTGTGCATTCCAAGGGGACAGGCTACTATGGCTACACCTTC.

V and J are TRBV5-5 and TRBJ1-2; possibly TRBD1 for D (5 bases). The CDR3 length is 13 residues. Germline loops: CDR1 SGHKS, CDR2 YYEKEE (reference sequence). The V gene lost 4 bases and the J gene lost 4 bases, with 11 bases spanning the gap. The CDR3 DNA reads TGTGCCAGCAGCCAGGGCCTTGGCTATGGCTACACCTTC. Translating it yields CASSQGLGYGYTF. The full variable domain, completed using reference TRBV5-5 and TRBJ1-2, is DAGVTQSPTHLIKTRGQQVTLRCSPISGHKSVSWYQQVLGQGPQFIFQYYEKEERGRGNFPDRFSARQFPNYSSELNVNALLLGDSALYLCASSQGLGYGYTFGSGTRLTVV.

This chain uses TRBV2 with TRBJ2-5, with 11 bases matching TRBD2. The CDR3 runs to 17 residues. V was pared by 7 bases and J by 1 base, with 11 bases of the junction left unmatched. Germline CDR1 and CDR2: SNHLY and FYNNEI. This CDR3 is CASTPSLAGVLQETQYF. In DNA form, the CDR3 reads TGTGCCAGCACACCGTCACTAGCGGGGGTTCTCCAAGAGACCCAGTACTTC.

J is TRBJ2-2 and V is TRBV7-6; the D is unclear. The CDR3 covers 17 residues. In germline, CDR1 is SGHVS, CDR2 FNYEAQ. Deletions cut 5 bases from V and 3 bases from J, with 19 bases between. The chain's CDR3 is CASSPLGFIVDTGELFF. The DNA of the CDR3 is TGTGCCAGCAGCCCGCTAGGATTCATCGTTGACACCGGGGAGCTGTTTTTT.

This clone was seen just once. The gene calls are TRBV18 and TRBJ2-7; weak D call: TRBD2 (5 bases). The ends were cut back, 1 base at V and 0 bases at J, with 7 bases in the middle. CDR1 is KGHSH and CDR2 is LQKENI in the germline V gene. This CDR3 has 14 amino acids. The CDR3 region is CASSPRGYSYEQYF. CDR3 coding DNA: TGTGCCAGCTCACCACGCGGGTACTCCTACGAGCAGTACTTC.